This T cell receptor beta chain was captured by sequencing in a study of blood T cell repertoires in COVID-19. Background on the study: Samples taken during acute and convalescent COVID-19 were collected in the United States, Italy and Spain. T cells, B-cell-depleted T cells, or PBMCs provided the cDNA or gDNA that served as material.

This CDR3 region has 17 residues. In germline, CDR1 is LNHNV, CDR2 YYDKDF (reference sequence). V lost 4 bases, J lost 5 bases, and 15 bases stayed unmatched. Per the original data handling: Estimation of nucleated cell counts was performed using reference gene primer amplification. This table comes from immunoSEQ multiplex PCR, and its TCRdb copy is limited to in-frame clones, with some not included. V and J calls and clone size are as listed in that table; D and trimming were resolved from the DNA. The sample has about 340,000 clones; roughly 89% are singletons. Sequenced input: peripheral blood. The sequence was collected from a young woman who had recovered from COVID-19. This rearrangement joins TRBV15 to TRBJ2-5; 8 nucleotides align to TRBD2. CDR3 nucleotide sequence: TGTGCCACCAGCAAAGACCCTAGGGGACTAGGGGTTGAGACCCAGTACTTC. This gives the protein CATSKDPRGLGVETQYF.